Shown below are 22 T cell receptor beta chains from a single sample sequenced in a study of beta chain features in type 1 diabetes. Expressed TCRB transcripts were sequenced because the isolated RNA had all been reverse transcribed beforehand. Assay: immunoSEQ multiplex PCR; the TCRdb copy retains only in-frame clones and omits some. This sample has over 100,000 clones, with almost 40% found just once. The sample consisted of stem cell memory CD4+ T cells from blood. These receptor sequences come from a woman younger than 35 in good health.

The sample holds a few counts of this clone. CDR3 nucleotide sequence: TGTGCCAGCAGCTTTTTTACACCGGGGGTCGCTGAAGCTTTCTTT. This gives the protein CASSFFTPGVAEAFF. The V gene is TRBV7-2, the J gene TRBJ1-1; a possible D gene is TRBD1 (5 bases). Germline values: CDR1 SGHTA, CDR2 FQGNSA. V was trimmed by 3 bases and J by 6 bases, leaving 17 bases between them. The CDR3 contains 15 residues.

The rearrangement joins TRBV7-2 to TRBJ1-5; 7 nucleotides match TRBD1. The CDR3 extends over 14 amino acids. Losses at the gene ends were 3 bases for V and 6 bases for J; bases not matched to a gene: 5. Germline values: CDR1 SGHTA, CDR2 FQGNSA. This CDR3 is CASSFDRVFQPQHF. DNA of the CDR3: TGTGCCAGCAGCTTTGACAGGGTGTTTCAGCCCCAGCATTTT. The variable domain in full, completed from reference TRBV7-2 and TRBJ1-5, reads GAGVSQSPSNKVTEKGKDVELRCDPISGHTALYWYRQSLGQGLEFLIYFQGNSAPDKSGLPSDRFSAERTGGSVSTLTIQRTQQEDSAVYLCASSFDRVFQPQHFGDGTRLSIL.

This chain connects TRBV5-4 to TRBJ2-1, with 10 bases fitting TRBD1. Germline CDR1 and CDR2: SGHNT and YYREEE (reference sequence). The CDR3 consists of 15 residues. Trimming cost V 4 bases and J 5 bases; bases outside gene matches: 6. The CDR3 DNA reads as TGTGCCAGCAGCCAGGGGGACAGGGGAAACAATGAGCAGTTCTTC. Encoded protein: CASSQGDRGNNEQFF.

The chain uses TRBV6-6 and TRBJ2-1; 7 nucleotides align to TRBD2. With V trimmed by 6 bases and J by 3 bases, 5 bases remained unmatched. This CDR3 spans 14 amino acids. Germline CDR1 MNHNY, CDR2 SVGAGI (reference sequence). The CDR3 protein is CASSGREHYNEQFF. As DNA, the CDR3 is TGTGCCAGCAGCGGGCGGGAGCACTACAATGAGCAGTTCTTC.

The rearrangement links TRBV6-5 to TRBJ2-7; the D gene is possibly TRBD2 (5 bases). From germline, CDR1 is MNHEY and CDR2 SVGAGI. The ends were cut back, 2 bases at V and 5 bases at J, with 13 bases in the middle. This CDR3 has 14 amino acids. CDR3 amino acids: CASSYPRTPNEQYF. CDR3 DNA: TGTGCCAGCAGTTACCCTAGGACTCCGAACGAGCAGTACTTC.

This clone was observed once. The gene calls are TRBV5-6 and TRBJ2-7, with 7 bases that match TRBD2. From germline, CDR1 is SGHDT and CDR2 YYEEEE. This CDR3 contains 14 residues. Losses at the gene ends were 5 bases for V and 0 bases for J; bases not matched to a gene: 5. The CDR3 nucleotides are TGTGCCAGCAGACGCATAGCGGGCTCCTACGAGCAGTACTTC. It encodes CASRRIAGSYEQYF.

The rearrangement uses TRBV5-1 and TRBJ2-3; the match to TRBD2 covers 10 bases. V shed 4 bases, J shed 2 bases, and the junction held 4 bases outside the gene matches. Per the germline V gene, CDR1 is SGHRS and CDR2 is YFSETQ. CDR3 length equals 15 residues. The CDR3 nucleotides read TGCGCCAGCAGCGGTGGACTAGCGGACACAGATACGCAGTATTTT. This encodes CASSGGLADTDTQYF.

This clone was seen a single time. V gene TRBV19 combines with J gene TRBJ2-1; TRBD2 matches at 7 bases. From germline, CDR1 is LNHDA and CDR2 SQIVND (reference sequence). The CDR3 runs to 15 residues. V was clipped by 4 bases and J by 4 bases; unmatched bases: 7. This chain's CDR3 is CASSKKRDVYNEQFF. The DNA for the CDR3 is TGTGCCAGTAGTAAAAAGCGGGATGTTTACAATGAGCAGTTCTTC.

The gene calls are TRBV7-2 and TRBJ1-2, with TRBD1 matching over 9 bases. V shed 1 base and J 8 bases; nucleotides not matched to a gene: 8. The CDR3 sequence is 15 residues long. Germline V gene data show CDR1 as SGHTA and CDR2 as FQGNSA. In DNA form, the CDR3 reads TGTGCCAGCAGCTTAGAGACAGGGGGGGCGCGAGGCTACACCTTC. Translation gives CASSLETGGARGYTF.

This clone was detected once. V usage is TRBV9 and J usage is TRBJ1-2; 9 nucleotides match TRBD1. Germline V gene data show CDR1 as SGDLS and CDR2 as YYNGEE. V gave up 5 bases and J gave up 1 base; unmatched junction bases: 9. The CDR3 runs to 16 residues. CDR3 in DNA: TGTGCCAGCAGTAAAACCGGGACAGGGCTTAACTATGGCTACACCTTC. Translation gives CASSKTGTGLNYGYTF. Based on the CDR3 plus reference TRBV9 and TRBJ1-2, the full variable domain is DSGVTQTPKHLITATGQRVTLRCSPRSGDLSVYWYQQSLDQGLQFLIQYYNGEERAKGNILERFSAQQFPDLHSELNLSSLELGDSALYFCASSKTGTGLNYGYTFGSGTRLTVV.

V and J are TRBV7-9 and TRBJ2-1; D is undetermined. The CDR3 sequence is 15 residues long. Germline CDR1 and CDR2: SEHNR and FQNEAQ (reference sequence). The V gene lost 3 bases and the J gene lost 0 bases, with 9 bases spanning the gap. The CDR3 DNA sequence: TGTGCCAGCAGCTTTGTTCCGAGCTCCTACAATGAGCAGTTCTTC. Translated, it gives CASSFVPSSYNEQFF.

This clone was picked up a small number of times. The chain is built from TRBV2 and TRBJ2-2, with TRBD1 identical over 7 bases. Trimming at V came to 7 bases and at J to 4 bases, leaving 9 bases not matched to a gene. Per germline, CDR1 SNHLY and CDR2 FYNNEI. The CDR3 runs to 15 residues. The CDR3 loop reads CASKVSRGSTGELFF. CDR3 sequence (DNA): TGTGCCAGCAAAGTGTCCAGGGGGTCCACCGGGGAGCTGTTTTTT.

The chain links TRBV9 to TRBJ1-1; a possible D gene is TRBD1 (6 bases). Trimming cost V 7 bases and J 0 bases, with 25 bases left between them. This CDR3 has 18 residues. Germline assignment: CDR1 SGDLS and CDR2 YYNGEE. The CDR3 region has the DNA TGTGCCAGCCGCCACCCCCCGGGACACGAACTTCTGAACACTGAAGCTTTCTTT. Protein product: CASRHPPGHELLNTEAFF.

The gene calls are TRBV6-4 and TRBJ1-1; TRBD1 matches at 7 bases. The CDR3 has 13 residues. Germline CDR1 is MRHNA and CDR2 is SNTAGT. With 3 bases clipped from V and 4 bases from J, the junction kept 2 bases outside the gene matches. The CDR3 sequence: CASSETGATEAFF. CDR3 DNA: TGTGCCAGCAGTGAAACAGGGGCCACTGAAGCTTTCTTT.

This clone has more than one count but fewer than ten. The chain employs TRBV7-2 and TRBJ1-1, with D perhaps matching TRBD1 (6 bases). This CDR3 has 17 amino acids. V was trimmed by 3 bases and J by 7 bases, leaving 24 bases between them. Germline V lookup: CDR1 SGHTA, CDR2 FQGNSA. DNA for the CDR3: TGTGCCAGCAGCTTTAGGAGGTTATTACAGGGACAAGGTGAAGCTTTCTTT. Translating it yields CASSFRRLLQGQGEAFF.

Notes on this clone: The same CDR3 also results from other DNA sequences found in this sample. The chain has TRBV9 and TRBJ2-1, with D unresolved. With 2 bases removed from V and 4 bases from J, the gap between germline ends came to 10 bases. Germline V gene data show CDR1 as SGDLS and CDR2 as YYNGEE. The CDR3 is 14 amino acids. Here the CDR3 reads CASSVGSSYNEQFF. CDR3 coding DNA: TGTGCCAGCAGCGTTGGTAGCTCGTACAATGAGCAGTTCTTC.

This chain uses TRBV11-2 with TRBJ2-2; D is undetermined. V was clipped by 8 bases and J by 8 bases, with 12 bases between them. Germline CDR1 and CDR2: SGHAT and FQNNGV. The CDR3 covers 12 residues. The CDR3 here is CASEFTWGELFF. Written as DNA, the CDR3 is TGTGCCAGCGAGTTTACGTGGGGGGAGCTGTTTTTT.

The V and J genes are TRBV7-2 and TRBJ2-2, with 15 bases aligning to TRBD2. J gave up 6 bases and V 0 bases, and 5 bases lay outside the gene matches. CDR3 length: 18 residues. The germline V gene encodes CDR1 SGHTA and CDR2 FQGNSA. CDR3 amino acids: CASSLARTSGRAAGELFF. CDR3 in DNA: TGTGCCAGCAGCTTAGCCAGGACTAGCGGGAGGGCCGCCGGGGAGCTGTTTTTT.

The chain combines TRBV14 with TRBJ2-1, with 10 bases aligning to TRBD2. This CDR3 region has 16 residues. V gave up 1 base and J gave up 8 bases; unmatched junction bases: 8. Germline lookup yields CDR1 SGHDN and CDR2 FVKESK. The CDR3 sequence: CASSQVQASGSYEQFF. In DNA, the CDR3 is TGTGCCAGCAGCCAAGTTCAGGCTAGCGGGAGTTATGAGCAGTTCTTC.

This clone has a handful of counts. CDR3 sequence: CASRDRGRETQYF. The DNA of the CDR3 is TGTGCCAGCAGAGACCGGGGGAGGGAGACCCAGTACTTC. The chain recombines TRBV6-5 with TRBJ2-5; possibly TRBD2 for D (6 bases). Trimming removed 6 bases from V and 5 bases from J, with 13 bases in between. The germline gives CDR1 MNHEY, CDR2 SVGAGI. CDR3 length: 13 amino acids.

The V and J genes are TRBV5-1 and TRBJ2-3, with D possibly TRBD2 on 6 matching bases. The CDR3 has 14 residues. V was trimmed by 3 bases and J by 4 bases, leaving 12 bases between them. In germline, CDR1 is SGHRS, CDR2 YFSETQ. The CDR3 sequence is CASSSGEIADTQYF. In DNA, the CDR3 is TGCGCCAGCAGCTCGGGGGAGATCGCAGATACGCAGTATTTT.

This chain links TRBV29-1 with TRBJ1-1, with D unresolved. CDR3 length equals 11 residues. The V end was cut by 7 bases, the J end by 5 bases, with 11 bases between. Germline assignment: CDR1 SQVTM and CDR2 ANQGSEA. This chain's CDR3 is CSATRWTEAFF. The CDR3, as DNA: TGCAGCGCCACTCGTTGGACTGAAGCTTTCTTT.